This T cell receptor (beta chain) was obtained from a study of CD8 T cells in Susac syndrome (dated by TCRdb to the late 2010s). In the study overall: Whether CD8+ T cell activation and differentiation in Susac syndrome was antigen driven was tested using repertoire sequencing.

The study at large found these results: The study acknowledged that relatively few individuals were included in the TCR sequencing and HLA analysis.

Trimming takes 3 bases from V and 7 bases from J, and the germline ends sit 15 bases apart. Based on the germline V gene (reference sequence), the CDR1 and CDR2 sequences are DFQATT and SNEGSKA. The CDR3 goes from the cysteine to the phenylalanine over 14 residues. CDR3 DNA only is kept here, 42 bases in frame from base 1. RNA was extracted using the RNeasy kit, and roughly 0.5 to 1 microgram was reverse transcribed with random hexamers. The immunoSEQ multiplex PCR assay, which covers 54 Vbeta and 13 Jbeta segments, was used to amplify TCR beta CDR3 regions. Bias from PCR amplification was corrected by using a synthetic template baseline for primer optimization and for computational correction. The original pipeline was this. Reads were assigned to V, D and J genes according to IMGT and analyzed in immunoSEQ Analyzer, with only productive sequences retained. Clonality was computed as one minus Shannon entropy normalized by log2 of the number of productive unique sequences. Public and private clones were assessed among the 100 most prevalent clones of each patient and control. Clones were defined as Susac-specific if absent from the healthy and MS cohorts, from around 1,000 published viral clones and from other ImmuneACCESS disease sequences. TCRdb reran the public reads through fastp at Q25 and MiXCR, keeping productive beta chains. Rows are combined by CDR3 protein, so each entry shows the most common genes and DNA. The V and J calls were determined by TCRdb, not by the authors. The sample includes 200,000 or so distinct CDR3 sequences, with 90% to 95% observed a single time. Together, the top ten hold 0.085% to 0.095% of the sample.

Peripheral blood CD8+ and CD4+ T cells from healthy donors, Susac syndrome patients and multiple sclerosis patients were profiled using high-throughput TCR beta sequencing. Multiple sclerosis controls were treatment-naive patients with stable or active relapsing-remitting disease fulfilling revised McDonald criteria. CD8+ TEMRA cells were enriched by FACS, while bulk CD8+ and CD4+ T cells were purified by magnetic negative isolation. Blood was drawn into EDTA tubes, processed within 24 hours, and PBMCs were isolated by density gradient centrifugation. PBMCs intended for TCR sequencing were frozen in liquid nitrogen and were later thawed in a 37 degrees C water bath. The sorted or isolated CD4+, CD8+ and CD8+ TEMRA cells had a purity of 90% or higher. Notes on this clonotype: Its antigen target is currently unknown. No much larger clonotype is one base removed from it; base qualities were not supplied.

This receptor was identified in a human donor with multiple sclerosis. The sequence joins TRBV20-1 to TRBJ2-2; 6 matching bases give a weak D call of TRBD1. What was sequenced was CD4+ T cells from PBMCs. The bases are TGCAGTGCTAGGGGGCAGGGGCATATCGGGGAGCTGTTTTTT. This codes for CSARGQGHIGELFF.